This paragraph covers one T cell receptor (beta chain) sequence. The controls were healthy donors who were matched for age and sex. Purification of the CD8+ and CD4+ T cells relied on negative isolation, and TEMRA cells underwent FACS enrichment. The data belong to a study of CD8 T cells in Susac syndrome. The ends were cut back, 1 base at V and 7 bases at J, with 25 bases in the middle. The CDR3 spans 19 residues. Germline V gene sequence: CDR1 SGHDN, CDR2 FVKESK. RNA was extracted with the RNeasy kit, and a quantity of roughly 0.5 to 1 ug was reverse transcribed using random hexamers. TCRdb reprocessed the immunoSEQ multiplex PCR reads via MiXCR and lists one record per CDR3 protein. The sample holds tens of thousands of distinct CDR3 sequences; 94% are singletons and the top ten take roughly 0.24%.

The rearrangement links TRBV14 to TRBJ2-2; D is possibly TRBD2 (6 bases). Sequenced sample: CD8+ T cells from PBMCs. This TCR was sampled from a human donor in good health. The CDR3 reads CASSQGNEAGRLINGELFF. The DNA of the CDR3 is TGTGCCAGCAGCCAAGGCAATGAAGCGGGTCGACTGATTAACGGGGAGCTGTTTTTT.